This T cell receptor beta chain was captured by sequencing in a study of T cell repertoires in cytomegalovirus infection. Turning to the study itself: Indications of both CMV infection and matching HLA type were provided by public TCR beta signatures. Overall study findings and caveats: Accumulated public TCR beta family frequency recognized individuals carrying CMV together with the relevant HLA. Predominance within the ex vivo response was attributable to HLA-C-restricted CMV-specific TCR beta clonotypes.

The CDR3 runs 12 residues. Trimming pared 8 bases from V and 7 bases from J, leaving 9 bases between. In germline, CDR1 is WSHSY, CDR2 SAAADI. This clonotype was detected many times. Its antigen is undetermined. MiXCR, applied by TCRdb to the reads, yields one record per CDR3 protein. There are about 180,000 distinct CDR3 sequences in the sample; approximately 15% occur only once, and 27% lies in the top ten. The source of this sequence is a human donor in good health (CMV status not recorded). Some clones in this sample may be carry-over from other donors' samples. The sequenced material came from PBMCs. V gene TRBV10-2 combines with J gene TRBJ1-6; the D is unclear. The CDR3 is CASGFENSPLHF. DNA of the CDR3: TGCGCCAGCGGGTTTGAAAATTCACCCCTCCACTTT.